The 24 T cell receptor beta chains listed next were all sequenced from one sample in a study of blood T cell repertoires in COVID-19. The data were produced by immunoSEQ multiplex PCR, yet TCRdb's version contains in-frame clones alone and is incomplete. The sample shows about 190,000 clones, roughly 80% of them seen only once. Sequencing was performed on peripheral blood. The receptors here all came from a woman in her sixties or seventies with COVID-19, enrolled during active disease.

V and J are TRBV11-2 and TRBJ1-6; perhaps TRBD1 as D (5 bases). This CDR3 has 15 amino acids. CDR1 is SGHAT, CDR2 FQNNGV, per germline. Between the trimmed V and J ends, which lost 1 base and 10 bases, there was a span of 14 bases. CDR3 residues: CASSLGQGHGSPLHF. CDR3 in DNA: TGTGCCAGCAGCTTAGGGCAGGGTCATGGGTCACCCCTCCACTTT.

V usage is TRBV5-6 and J usage is TRBJ2-7, with TRBD2 as a possible D gene (5 bases). Per germline, CDR1 SGHDT and CDR2 YYEEEE. The CDR3 has 15 amino acids. V was cut by 0 bases and J by 1 base, with 11 bases left in between. For the CDR3, the DNA is TGTGCCAGCAGCTTGGCCGCGGGCCATTCCTACGAGCAGTACGTC. Protein sequence: CASSLAAGHSYEQYV.

The rearrangement links TRBV29-1 to TRBJ1-6; a weak D match, TRBD1 (5 bases). The CDR3 covers 13 residues. The germline V and J ends were trimmed by 6 bases and 5 bases, with 11 bases remaining between them. Germline V lookup: CDR1 SQVTM, CDR2 ANQGSEA. DNA of the CDR3: TGCAGCGTGCGACAGTCCGATAATTCACCCCTCCACTTT. Its protein product is CSVRQSDNSPLHF.

This clone was recorded only once. The J gene is TRBJ2-2, the V gene TRBV12-5, with 11 bases aligning to TRBD1. Trimming at V came to 2 bases and at J to 0 bases, leaving 8 bases not matched to a gene. CDR1 is LGHNT, CDR2 FRNRAP, per germline. This CDR3 is built from 19 residues. The CDR3 nucleotides read TGTGCTAGTGGTTTGTGGACAGGGGGCGCCCTGTCGAACACCGGGGAGCTGTTTTTT. Its protein is CASGLWTGGALSNTGELFF.

The chain joins TRBV9 to TRBJ1-2; D remains unclear. This CDR3 has 14 residues. Germline assignment: CDR1 SGDLS and CDR2 YYNGEE. V dropped 0 bases and J dropped 0 bases, with 6 bases sitting between them. The CDR3 nucleotides read TGTGCCAGCAGCGTAGCAGGAACTAACTATGGCTACACCTTC. Its protein is CASSVAGTNYGYTF. Full variable domain (remainder filled in from reference TRBV9 and TRBJ1-2): DSGVTQTPKHLITATGQRVTLRCSPRSGDLSVYWYQQSLDQGLQFLIQYYNGEERAKGNILERFSAQQFPDLHSELNLSSLELGDSALYFCASSVAGTNYGYTFGSGTRLTVV.

This clone was seen a single time. This rearrangement joins TRBV7-2 to TRBJ2-2; D gene unclear. The length of the CDR3 is 13 residues. Deletions cut 2 bases from V and 9 bases from J, with 10 bases between. Germline CDR1 is SGHTA and CDR2 is FQGNSA. The CDR3 sequence: CASSLLVERELFF. The CDR3 nucleotides are TGTGCCAGCAGCTTATTGGTGGAGCGGGAGCTGTTTTTT.

This sequence joins TRBV6-2 or TRBV6-3 and TRBJ2-1; TRBD1 matches at 8 bases. Trimming cost V 6 bases and J 6 bases; bases outside gene matches: 10. The CDR3 has 15 residues. CDR1 MNHEY and CDR2 SVGEGT come from the germline V gene. CDR3 nucleotides: TGTGCCAGCAGCTCTCCAGACAGGGGCTTCAATGAGCAGTTCTTC. Protein sequence: CASSSPDRGFNEQFF.

This clone was counted at least ten times. The chain links TRBV4-1 to TRBJ2-7, with D unclear. Germline V gives CDR1 MGHRA, CDR2 YSYEKL. Trimming took 1 base from V and 3 from J, leaving 10 bases between them. The CDR3 loop spans 14 amino acids. CDR3 in amino acids: CASSQGASFYEQYF. The CDR3 nucleotides are TGCGCCAGCAGCCAAGGGGCCAGTTTCTACGAGCAGTACTTC.

This clone was found a few times. The chain recombines TRBV19 with TRBJ2-7; TRBD2 might be the D (5 bases). V gave up 6 bases and J gave up 4 bases, with 16 bases separating them. The CDR3 covers 14 residues. Germline V gene lookup returns CDR1 LNHDA and CDR2 SQIVND (reference sequence). This chain's CDR3 is CASSPDFPPYEQYV. The CDR3 DNA is TGTGCCAGTAGCCCGGACTTCCCCCCTTACGAGCAGTACGTC.

This clone appeared a few times. The V and J genes are TRBV20-1 and TRBJ2-2; 7 bases agree with TRBD1. CDR1 and CDR2 from the germline V gene are DFQATT and SNEGSKA (reference sequence). The CDR3 is made up of 15 amino acids. Trimming took 3 bases from V and 6 from J; bases not matched to a gene: 10. The CDR3 nucleotides read TGCAGTGCTAGTATAAGGACAGGCCCCGCCGGGGAGCTGTTTTTT. Protein sequence: CSASIRTGPAGELFF.

The gene calls are TRBV7-9 and TRBJ1-6; 8 nucleotides agree with TRBD1. Trimming cost V 5 bases and J 8 bases; bases outside gene matches: 5. Germline V gives CDR1 SEHNR, CDR2 FQNEAQ (reference sequence). The CDR3 covers 14 residues. CDR3 sequence: CASSPQGAYSPLHF. The DNA for the CDR3 is TGTGCCAGCAGCCCCCAGGGGGCATATTCACCCCTCCACTTT.

This chain joins TRBV11-2 and TRBJ1-6; D may be TRBD1 (6 bases). V lost 2 bases, J lost 7 bases, and 12 bases lay in between. There are 15 residues in the CDR3. Germline V lookup: CDR1 SGHAT, CDR2 FQNNGV. The CDR3: CASSLLTGPNSPLHF. The DNA of the CDR3 is TGTGCCAGCAGCTTACTTACAGGGCCGAATTCACCCCTCCACTTT. The entire variable domain, with the rest obtained from reference TRBV11-2 and TRBJ1-6, is as follows: EAGVAQSPRYKIIEKRQSVAFWCNPISGHATLYWYQQILGQGPKLLIQFQNNGVVDDSQLPKDRFSAERLKGVDSTLKIQPAKLEDSAVYLCASSLLTGPNSPLHFGNGTRLTVT.

CDR3 coding DNA: TGTGCCAGCAGCTGGGGGGTCTACGAGCAGTACGTC. This translates into CASSWGVYEQYV. The chain recombines TRBV27 with TRBJ2-7; a weak D match, TRBD2 (6 bases). V gave up 6 bases and J gave up 3 bases, with 9 bases separating them. Germline V gene sequence: CDR1 MNHEY, CDR2 SMNVEV (reference sequence). The CDR3 covers 12 residues.

The chain is built from TRBV6-5 and TRBJ1-2; D might be TRBD1 (5 bases). Per the germline V gene, CDR1 is MNHEY and CDR2 is SVGAGI. V lost 2 bases and J 4 bases, leaving 11 bases between the germline ends. CDR3 length: 14 amino acids. CDR3 sequence reads: CASSYLGGVYGYTF. The CDR3 DNA is TGTGCCAGCAGTTACCTTGGGGGGGTCTATGGCTACACCTTC.

This clone occurred once. V usage is TRBV6-4 and J usage is TRBJ2-7; perhaps TRBD2 as D (5 bases). Germline values: CDR1 MRHNA, CDR2 SNTAGT. Trimming took 7 bases from V and 3 from J, leaving 13 bases between them. The CDR3 extends over 13 amino acids. The CDR3 loop is CASMKSRDYEQYV. CDR3 bases: TGTGCCAGCATGAAGTCCCGGGACTACGAGCAGTACGTC.

The chain has TRBV15 and TRBJ2-7, with 9 bases lining up with TRBD1. The junction had 4 bases not matched to a gene; V was cut back by 1 base and J by 3 bases. In germline, CDR1 is LNHNV, CDR2 YYDKDF (reference sequence). CDR3 size: 15 residues. The CDR3 DNA is TGTGCCACCAGCAGAGGGACAGGGGTTTACTACGAGCAGTACGTC. As protein: CATSRGTGVYYEQYV.

J is TRBJ2-3 and V is TRBV21-1; TRBD2 is the table's D call, not checked against the DNA. TRBV21-1 is a pseudogene segment. The CDR3 loop spans 18 amino acids. The CDR3 DNA reads as TGTGCCAGCAGCAAAGGGGCACAGCGGGGGGCCCGTGGAGATACGCAGTATTTT. Encoded protein: CASSKGAQRGARGDTQYF.

The chain joins TRBV9 to TRBJ1-2; D gene uncertain. The germline CDR1 and CDR2 sequences are SGDLS and YYNGEE. This CDR3 is 12 amino acids long. The ends were cut back, 0 bases at V and 6 bases at J, with 6 bases in the middle. This chain's CDR3 is CASSVGANGYTF. CDR3 sequence (DNA): TGTGCCAGCAGCGTAGGGGCGAATGGCTACACCTTC.

The V and J genes are TRBV7-9 and TRBJ2-7, with 7 bases that match TRBD2. CDR3 length equals 15 residues. V dropped 1 base and J dropped 2; count of bases not matched to a gene: 5. Germline V gene lookup returns CDR1 SEHNR and CDR2 FQNEAQ (reference sequence). CDR3 sequence: CASSLDAGAAYEQYF. The CDR3 region has the DNA TGTGCCAGCAGCTTAGACGCGGGAGCGGCCTACGAGCAGTACTTC. Complete variable domain (other parts from reference TRBV7-9 and TRBJ2-7): DTGVSQNPRHKITKRGQNVTFRCDPISEHNRLYWYRQTLGQGPEFLTYFQNEAQLEKSRLLSDRFSAERPKGSFSTLEIQRTEQGDSAMYLCASSLDAGAAYEQYFGPGTRLTVT.

The V and J genes are TRBV2 and TRBJ1-1, with D unresolved. CDR1 and CDR2 (germline): SNHLY, FYNNEI. V lost 6 bases and J 1 base, leaving 9 bases between the germline ends. The CDR3 sequence is 13 residues long. As DNA, the CDR3 is TGTGCCAGCAGGCCCACAGAGAACACTGAAGCTTTCTTT. Translated: CASRPTENTEAFF. Using reference TRBV2 and TRBJ1-1 for the parts outside the CDR3, the full variable domain is EPEVTQTPSHQVTQMGQEVILRCVPISNHLYFYWYRQILGQKVEFLVSFYNNEISEKSEIFDDQFSVERPDGSNFTLKIRSTKLEDSAMYFCASRPTENTEAFFGQGTRLTVV.

The chain combines TRBV18 with TRBJ2-7, with 13 bases identical to TRBD2. The CDR3 consists of 16 residues. Germline loops: CDR1 KGHSH, CDR2 LQKENI. V trimming: 4 bases; J trimming: 3 bases; junction bases outside the gene matches: 6. CDR3: CASSRTSGSGSYEQYF. Here the CDR3 DNA reads TGTGCCAGCTCACGGACTAGCGGGAGCGGAAGCTACGAGCAGTACTTC. The variable domain in full, completed from reference TRBV18 and TRBJ2-7, reads NAGVMQNPRHLVRRRGQEARLRCSPMKGHSHVYWYRQLPEEGLKFMVYLQKENIIDESGMPKERFSAEFPKEGPSILRIQQVVRGDSAAYFCASSRTSGSGSYEQYFGPGTRLTVT.

This chain uses TRBV20-1 with TRBJ2-1; 8 positions match TRBD2. There are 15 residues in the CDR3. Germline values: CDR1 DFQATT, CDR2 SNEGSKA (reference sequence). Trimming took 3 bases from V and 3 from J; bases not matched to a gene: 7. The CDR3 DNA is TGCAGTGCTAGTGGGGAAAGCGGGAGCTACAATGAGCAGTTCTTC. Amino acid sequence: CSASGESGSYNEQFF.

The chain recombines TRBV7-2 with TRBJ2-3, with 8 positions matching TRBD2. Germline CDR1 SGHTA, CDR2 FQGNSA. With 2 bases clipped from V and 4 bases from J, the junction kept 5 bases outside the gene matches. The CDR3 runs 15 residues. Written as DNA, the CDR3 is TGTGCCAGCAGCTTATTTAGCGGGAATGCAGATACGCAGTATTTT. Translated: CASSLFSGNADTQYF.

This clone was observed once. The rearrangement joins TRBV14 to TRBJ1-1; 9 bases agree with TRBD1. This CDR3 is built from 17 residues. The ends lost 3 bases at V and 1 base at J; junction bases unmatched: 9. CDR1 SGHDN and CDR2 FVKESK come from the germline V gene. This CDR3 reads CASSHGQGRAWNTEAFF. CDR3 nucleotides: TGTGCCAGCAGCCACGGACAGGGGAGGGCATGGAACACTGAAGCTTTCTTT.